This entry is about one T cell receptor beta chain. Its antigen is currently not known. No clone much larger than this one lies a single base away; base qualities are absent. The instrument was an Illumina HiSeq 2500. Quantitative 5'-RACE with molecular barcodes was used to prepare TCR beta libraries. Under the source paper's analysis protocol: Disease-linked TCR variants were identified with a new computational method built on a probabilistic model of VDJ rearrangement. The public reads were quality trimmed at Q25 with fastp and then assembled into clones with MiXCR by TCRdb, keeping productive beta chains. When rows share a CDR3 protein, they turn into one entry using the most common DNA and genes. For this entry, the V and J calls and clone size follow TCRdb and not the study's own pipeline. This sample is represented by about 440,000 distinct CDR3 sequences; more than 15% of them were singletons. The top ten hold about 0.94% of the sample.

This sample was taken from a study of CD8 T cells in ankylosing spondylitis (dated by TCRdb to between 2016 and 2019). Concerning the study at large: The study set out to find disease-linked TCR variants by profiling T cell receptor beta repertoires in ankylosing spondylitis patients and healthy donors. Peripheral blood was sampled, and synovial fluid was also collected from ankylosing spondylitis patients. In total, the full study cohort was made up of some 100 healthy donors and about two dozen ankylosing spondylitis patients. What the research found in general, with its limitations: Some motif variants had previously been reported in the synovial fluid and blood of reactive arthritis patients, which suggests shared mechanisms of disease initiation. Significant enrichment of the disease-linked clones was reported in matched synovial fluid samples from ankylosing spondylitis patients. A CD8+ phenotype was shown by the disease-linked clones, which were found at relatively low frequencies in peripheral blood. A TCR beta motif made up of several highly homologous amino acid variants appeared to be characteristic of blood from ankylosing spondylitis patients.

Measured from the cysteine to the phenylalanine, the CDR3 is 17 residues long. Only CDR3 DNA is held: 51 bases, read in frame from base 1. Germline trimming: 6 bases from V, 0 bases from J; junction bases outside gene matches: 6. This clonotype originated in a male donor with ankylosing spondylitis. The V gene is TRBV12-3 or TRBV12-4 and the J gene is TRBJ2-3; the central 13 bases match TRBD2. The sample was blood, either unsorted or a sorted T cell fraction (not recorded which). The DNA reads as follows: TGTGCCAGCAGCCCACGACTAGCGGGGGGTAGCACAGATACGCAGTATTTT. This codes for CASSPRLAGGSTDTQYF.